Listed below are T cell receptor beta chains from one sample, sequenced in a study of cytomegalovirus exposure and HLA in healthy donors. Profiling relied on immunoSEQ multiplex PCR, and the TCRdb table lists in-frame clones only, not all of them. Listed are 150,000 to 200,000 clones; over 1% falls within the top ten. Sequencing was performed on PBMCs. These receptors came from a woman aged 55-75 years in good health and CMV-seronegative. CDR3s include the opening cysteine and the closing phenylalanine or tryptophan. The D gene is left open where the match is weak.

TRBV19	NA	TRBJ2-2	CASSTTGFNTGELFF	TGTGCCAGTAGTACGACGGGATTCAACACCGGGGAGCTGTTTTTT
TRBV19	NA	TRBJ2-7	CASSRYSDRSYEQYF	TGTGCCAGTAGTAGGTACTCCGACAGGAGCTACGAGCAGTACTTC
TRBV7-6	NA	TRBJ2-5	CASSLGAKETQYF	TGTGCCAGCAGCTTAGGGGCCAAAGAGACCCAGTACTTC
TRBV15	TRBD1	TRBJ1-5	CATSRDAPRTGIRQPQHF	TGTGCCACCAGCAGAGACGCCCCCCGGACAGGGATAAGGCAGCCCCAGCATTTT
TRBV6-5	NA	TRBJ1-1	CASSWAASGTLTEAFF	TGTGCCAGCAGTTGGGCCGCGTCAGGGACACTCACTGAAGCTTTCTTT
TRBV6-1	NA	TRBJ2-1	CASLNRVYNEQFF	TGTGCCAGCTTAAACAGGGTCTACAATGAGCAGTTCTTC
TRBV11-2	NA	TRBJ1-1	CASSYFGGVPEAFF	TGTGCCAGCAGCTATTTTGGGGGCGTTCCGGAAGCTTTCTTT
TRBV6-5	NA	TRBJ2-7	CASSYRGSVYEQYF	TGTGCCAGCAGTTACAGAGGGTCTGTTTACGAGCAGTACTTC
TRBV6-5	NA	TRBJ2-2	CASTPDTMYTGELFF	TGTGCCAGCACCCCAGATACAATGTACACCGGGGAGCTGTTTTTT
TRBV2	NA	TRBJ1-5	CASSERTDSNQPQHF	TGTGCCAGCAGTGAGCGGACAGATAGCAATCAGCCCCAGCATTTT
TRBV7-2	NA	TRBJ1-3	CASRASGQNTIYF	TGTGCCAGCAGAGCCTCGGGTCAGAACACCATATATTTT
TRBV2	NA	TRBJ2-5	CASSDIVGVQETQYF	TGTGCCAGCAGTGATATAGTGGGAGTACAAGAGACCCAGTACTTC
TRBV5-4	TRBD2	TRBJ2-3	CASSVTLTGRASTDTQYF	TGTGCCAGCAGCGTTACCCTGACCGGGAGGGCCAGCACAGATACGCAGTATTTT
TRBV29-1	NA	TRBJ2-3	CSAAATQGKVEYF	TGCAGCGCTGCCGCTACACAGGGTAAAGTTGAGTATTTT
TRBV7-2	TRBD1	TRBJ1-3	CASSFLTQGVSGNTIYF	TGTGCCAGCAGCTTCCTAACTCAGGGGGTGTCTGGAAACACCATATATTTT
TRBV30	NA	TRBJ1-1	CAWSFSRAGNTEAFF	TGTGCCTGGAGTTTCTCCCGCGCCGGGAACACTGAAGCTTTCTTT
TRBV9	TRBD2	TRBJ2-7	CASSVGAGGSYEQYF	TGTGCCAGCAGCGTAGGAGCGGGGGGGTCTTACGAGCAGTACTTC
TRBV10-3	NA	TRBJ2-7	CAITRGGNSYEQYF	TGTGCCATCACGAGGGGGGGGAATTCCTACGAGCAGTACTTC
TRBV9	NA	TRBJ2-7	CASSVSPGLEYVEQYF	TGTGCCAGCAGCGTTTCTCCGGGACTTGAGTACGTAGAGCAGTACTTC
TRBV2	TRBD1	TRBJ1-1	CASAGQGVMNTEAFF	TGTGCCAGTGCGGGACAGGGAGTCATGAACACTGAAGCTTTCTTT
TRBV10-2	TRBD2	TRBJ2-7	CASSPGLAVWEQYF	TGCGCCAGCAGCCCCGGGCTAGCGGTATGGGAGCAGTACTTC
TRBV6-4	NA	TRBJ2-1	CASSGLFPGEQFF	TGTGCCAGCAGTGGCCTTTTCCCGGGTGAGCAGTTCTTC
TRBV30	TRBD2	TRBJ2-1	CAWSQGLAYDEQFF	TGTGCCTGGAGTCAGGGACTAGCTTACGATGAGCAGTTCTTC
TRBV7-3	NA	TRBJ2-5	CASSLGPEGEETQYF	TGTGCCAGCAGCTTGGGCCCGGAGGGCGAAGAGACCCAGTACTTC
TRBV25-1	TRBD1	TRBJ2-7	CANSEYGQAYEQYF	TGTGCCAACAGTGAATACGGACAGGCCTACGAGCAGTACTTC
TRBV30	NA	TRBJ1-5	CAWGRASNQPQHF	TGTGCCTGGGGCAGGGCGAGCAATCAGCCCCAGCATTTT
TRBV2	NA	TRBJ2-1	CASQGRSYNEQFF	TGTGCCTCCCAGGGTCGCTCCTACAATGAGCAGTTCTTC